The clone carrying this TCR beta chain was observed many times. As yet, its antigen is unknown. This sample is part of a study of T cells in Graves' hyperthyroidism and ophthalmopathy. Overall study context: Peripheral blood was acquired at first diagnosis, ahead of any therapy whatsoever. Study results and limitations: In the blood, most expanded thyroid clonotypes above 0.001 appeared as well.

Germline CDR1 is SGDLS and CDR2 is YYNGEE. Trimming stripped 3 bases from V and 3 bases from J, with 13 bases between. There are 15 residues in the CDR3. Amplification targeted TCR beta CDR3 regions from RNA transcripts. HTBI primers drove first-round RT-PCR of the TCR CDR3. Each CDR3 protein gets one entry after TCRdb re-called the multiplex PCR reads with MiXCR. This sample has roughly 600,000 distinct CDR3 sequences; roughly 14% occur once, and the top ten carry around an eighth. Diagnoses used clinical symptoms, serum thyroxine and TRAb, thyroid ultrasound and orbital computed tomography. This TCR was recovered from a woman between 50 and 59 years old with Graves' ophthalmopathy. Sequencing was carried out using blood. The chain is built from TRBV9 and TRBJ1-5; no clear D. In DNA, the CDR3 is TGTGCCAGCAGCGCGACTAGCAGATTCAATCAGCCCCAGCATTTT. Translation: CASSATSRFNQPQHF.